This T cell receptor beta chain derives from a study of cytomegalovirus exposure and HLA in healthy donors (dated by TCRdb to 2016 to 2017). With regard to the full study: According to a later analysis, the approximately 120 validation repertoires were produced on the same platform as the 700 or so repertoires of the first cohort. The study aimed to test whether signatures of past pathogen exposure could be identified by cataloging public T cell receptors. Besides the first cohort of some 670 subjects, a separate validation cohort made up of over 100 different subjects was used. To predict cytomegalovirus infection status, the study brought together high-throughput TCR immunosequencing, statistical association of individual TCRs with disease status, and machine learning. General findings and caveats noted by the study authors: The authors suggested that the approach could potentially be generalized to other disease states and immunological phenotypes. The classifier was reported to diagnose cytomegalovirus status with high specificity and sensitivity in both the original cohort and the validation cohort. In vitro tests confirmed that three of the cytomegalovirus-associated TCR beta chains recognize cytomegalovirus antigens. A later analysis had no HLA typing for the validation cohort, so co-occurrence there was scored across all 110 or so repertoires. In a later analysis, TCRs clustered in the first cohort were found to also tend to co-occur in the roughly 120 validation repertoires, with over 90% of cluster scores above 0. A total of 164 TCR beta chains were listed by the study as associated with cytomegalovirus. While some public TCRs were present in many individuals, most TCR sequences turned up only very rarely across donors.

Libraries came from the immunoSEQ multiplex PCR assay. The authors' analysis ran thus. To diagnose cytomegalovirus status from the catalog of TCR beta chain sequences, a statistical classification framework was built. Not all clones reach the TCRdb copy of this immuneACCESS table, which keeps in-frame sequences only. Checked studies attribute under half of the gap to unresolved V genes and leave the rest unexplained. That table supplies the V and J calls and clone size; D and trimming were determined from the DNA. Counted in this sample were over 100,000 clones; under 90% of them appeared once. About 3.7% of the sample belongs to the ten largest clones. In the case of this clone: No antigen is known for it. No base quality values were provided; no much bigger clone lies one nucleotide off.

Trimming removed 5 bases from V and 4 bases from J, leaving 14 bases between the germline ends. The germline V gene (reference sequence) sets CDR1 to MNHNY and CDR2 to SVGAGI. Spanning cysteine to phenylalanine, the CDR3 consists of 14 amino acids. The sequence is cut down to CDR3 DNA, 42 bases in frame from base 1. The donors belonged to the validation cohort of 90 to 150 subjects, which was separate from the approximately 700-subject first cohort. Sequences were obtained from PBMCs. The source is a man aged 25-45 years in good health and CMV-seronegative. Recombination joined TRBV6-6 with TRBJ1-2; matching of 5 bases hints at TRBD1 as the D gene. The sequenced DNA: TGTGCCAGCAGTAGGCGGGACCTCGGCTATGGCTACACCTTC. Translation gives CASSRRDLGYGYTF.